Presented here are 17 T cell receptor beta chains from one specimen sequenced in a study of cytomegalovirus exposure and HLA in healthy donors. Both 60 Vbeta primers and 13 Jbeta primers went into the PCR. Profiling relied on immunoSEQ multiplex PCR, and the TCRdb table lists in-frame clones only, not all of them. The sample holds about 110,000 clones, 60% to 85% seen once. Sample: PBMCs. Receptors originate from a young woman in good health and CMV-seronegative.

V is TRBV6-1 and J is TRBJ2-5; TRBD2 agrees at 10 bases. This CDR3 region has 15 residues. The germline CDR1 and CDR2 sequences are MNHNS and SASEGT. V trimming: 4 bases; J trimming: 5 bases; junction bases outside the gene matches: 7. The CDR3 DNA follows: TGTGCCAGCAGTGGCGGGACTAGCGTGTGGGAGACCCAGTACTTC. This codes for CASSGGTSVWETQYF.

J is TRBJ2-7 and V is TRBV7-9, with TRBD1 matching 9 bases. Germline CDR1 is SEHNR and CDR2 is FQNEAQ (reference sequence). This CDR3 is 15 amino acids long. V trimming: 5 bases; J trimming: 5 bases; junction bases outside the gene matches: 10. In nucleotides, the CDR3 is TGTGCCAGCAGCCATCCGGGACAGGGAATGCACGAGCAGTACTTC. It is translated as CASSHPGQGMHEQYF.

V and J are TRBV14 and TRBJ1-4; no clear D gene. V was pared by 0 bases and J by 8 bases, with 13 bases between. The CDR3 length is 15 residues. CDR1 SGHDN and CDR2 FVKESK come from the germline V gene. For the CDR3, the DNA is TGTGCCAGCAGCCAAGATAAGGGAGTTGCCGAAAAACTGTTTTTT. Its protein product is CASSQDKGVAEKLFF.

The V and J genes are TRBV6-5 and TRBJ2-5; 9 nucleotides agree with TRBD1. The CDR3 totals 15 residues. In germline, CDR1 is MNHEY, CDR2 SVGAGI. The junction had 10 bases not matched to a gene; V was cut back by 6 bases and J by 5 bases. CDR3 amino acids: CASSQEQGARETQYF. The DNA for the CDR3 is TGTGCCAGCAGCCAAGAACAGGGGGCCAGGGAGACCCAGTACTTC.

V usage is TRBV4-2 and J usage is TRBJ1-1; D is perhaps TRBD1 (6 bases). The length of the CDR3 is 15 residues. V lost 6 bases and J 1 base, leaving 15 bases between the germline ends. Germline CDR1 LGHNA, CDR2 YNFKEQ. DNA for the CDR3: TGTGCCAGCAGTCAGCGAACAGGGCCGAACACTGAAGCTTTCTTT. It translates to CASSQRTGPNTEAFF.

About this clone: Other DNA sequences in this specimen translate into the identical CDR3. The V gene is TRBV29-1, the J gene TRBJ2-7, with TRBD2 matching 7 bases. V gave up 4 bases and J gave up 2 bases; unmatched junction bases: 5. The CDR3 totals 13 residues. Germline V lookup: CDR1 SQVTM, CDR2 ANQGSEA. The CDR3 is CSVVPGGTYEQYF. CDR3 DNA: TGCAGCGTTGTCCCGGGGGGAACCTACGAGCAGTACTTC.

The count of this clone is one. CDR3 DNA: TGTGCCAGCAACTTCCTCCCGCCCCTCGACAGCGATCCTGAAGCTTTCTTT. This encodes CASNFLPPLDSDPEAFF. This chain uses TRBV27 with TRBJ1-1; possibly TRBD1 for D (5 bases). CDR1 is MNHEY and CDR2 is SMNVEV in the germline V gene (reference sequence). Deletions cut 7 bases from V and 6 bases from J, with 27 bases between. This CDR3 comprises 17 residues.

The chain is built from TRBV27 and TRBJ2-3, with 8 bases aligning to TRBD2. V was clipped by 11 bases and J by 2 bases; unmatched bases: 6. CDR3 length equals 13 residues. Germline assignment: CDR1 MNHEY and CDR2 SMNVEV (reference sequence). The CDR3 nucleotides read TGTGCCGTACGGGAGGGGATCACAGATACGCAGTATTTT. It encodes CAVREGITDTQYF.

The rearrangement uses TRBV4-3 and TRBJ2-7, with 9 bases identical to TRBD2. V lost 0 bases and J lost 3; bases outside the gene matches: 6. CDR3 length: 16 residues. CDR1 is LGHNA, CDR2 YSLEER, per germline. The CDR3 loop reads CASSQDLSGSFYEQYF. Here the CDR3 DNA reads TGCGCCAGCAGCCAAGATCTTAGCGGGAGTTTCTACGAGCAGTACTTC.

The chain recombines TRBV18 with TRBJ2-5; D is unresolved. Per germline, CDR1 KGHSH and CDR2 LQKENI. Trimming shortened V by 6 bases and J by 2 bases, and 13 bases separated the two germline ends. CDR3 length: 14 amino acids. The CDR3 here is CASSLENLQETQYF. The CDR3, as DNA: TGTGCCAGCTCTTTAGAAAACCTACAAGAGACCCAGTACTTC.

The chain joins TRBV6-1 to TRBJ2-7, with 10 bases identical to TRBD2. The CDR3 has 16 residues. Trimming at V came to 3 bases and at J to 5 bases, leaving 10 bases not matched to a gene. The germline CDR1 and CDR2 sequences are MNHNS and SASEGT. Here the CDR3 DNA reads TGTGCCAGCAGTGACCTAGCGGGGGTGAGGAAAAACGAGCAGTACTTC. Translating it yields CASSDLAGVRKNEQYF.

The J gene is TRBJ2-7, the V gene TRBV10-2; tentatively, D is TRBD1 (6 bases). Germline CDR1 is WSHSY and CDR2 is SAAADI. This CDR3 has 12 residues. V was cut by 5 bases and J by 4 bases, with 9 bases left in between. The CDR3 nucleotides are TGCGCCAGCAGTTTCCAGGGGTACGAGCAGTACTTC. It is translated as CASSFQGYEQYF.

The V call is TRBV4-1, the J call TRBJ1-2, with 9 nucleotides matching TRBD1. The CDR3 extends over 15 amino acids. The germline V gene has CDR1 MGHRA and CDR2 YSYEKL. V dropped 3 bases and J dropped 8; count of bases not matched to a gene: 10. The CDR3 DNA sequence: TGCGCCAGCAGCCAGGGGACAGGGTTTAGAGGGGGCTACACCTTC. It translates to CASSQGTGFRGGYTF.

CDR3 amino acids: CASHPLAESKIQETQYF. In DNA form, the CDR3 reads TGTGCCAGCCACCCCCTAGCGGAGTCAAAAATCCAAGAGACCCAGTACTTC. The rearrangement joins TRBV5-4 to TRBJ2-5, with 7 bases identical to TRBD2. Germline CDR1 is SGHNT and CDR2 is YYREEE (reference sequence). Germline trimming cut 7 bases from V and 1 base from J; bases unmatched to any gene: 16. The CDR3 has 17 residues.

V gene TRBV18 combines with J gene TRBJ2-1; 8 nucleotides line up with TRBD1. CDR1 and CDR2 (germline): KGHSH, LQKENI. J was trimmed by 7 bases and V by 3 bases; bases with no gene match: 8. The CDR3 is 15 residues long. The CDR3 DNA reads TGTGCCAGCTCACCCGGACAGGGCTCGAGGAATGAGCAGTTCTTC. As protein: CASSPGQGSRNEQFF.

This clone was found a few times. V and J are TRBV29-1 and TRBJ2-5; possible D gene TRBD1, 6 bases. The CDR3 contains 12 residues. Germline values: CDR1 SQVTM, CDR2 ANQGSEA. Trimming took off 3 bases at V and 5 bases at J, with 10 bases between the two ends. This CDR3 reads CSVDTGLETQYF. The CDR3 nucleotides read TGCAGCGTTGACACAGGGTTGGAGACCCAGTACTTC.

This clone was counted once. The V and J genes are TRBV6-1 and TRBJ2-5; maybe TRBD1 (5 bases). The germline V gene has CDR1 MNHNS and CDR2 SASEGT. The CDR3 length is 13 residues. V shed 5 bases and J shed 2 bases, with 9 bases lying between them. For the CDR3, the DNA is TGTGCCAGCAGTAGGACAAGGCAAGAGACCCAGTACTTC. It is translated as CASSRTRQETQYF.